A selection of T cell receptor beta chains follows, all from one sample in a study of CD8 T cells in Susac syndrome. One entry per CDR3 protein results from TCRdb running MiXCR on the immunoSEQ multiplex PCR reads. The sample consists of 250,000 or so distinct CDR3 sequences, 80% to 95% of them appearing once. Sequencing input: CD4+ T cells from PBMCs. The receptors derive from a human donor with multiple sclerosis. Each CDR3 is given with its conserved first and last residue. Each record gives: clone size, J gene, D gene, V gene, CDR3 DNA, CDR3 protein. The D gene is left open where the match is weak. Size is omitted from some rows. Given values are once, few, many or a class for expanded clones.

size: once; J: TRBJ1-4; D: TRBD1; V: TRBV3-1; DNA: TGTGCCAGCAGCCAGACAGGGGGCGCAAAAGAAAAACTGTTTTTT; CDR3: CASSQTGGAKEKLFF
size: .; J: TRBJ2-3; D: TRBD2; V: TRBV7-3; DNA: TGTGCCAGCAGTCCCGGACTAGCGGGAGGGGGAGATACGCAGTATTTT; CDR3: CASSPGLAGGGDTQYF
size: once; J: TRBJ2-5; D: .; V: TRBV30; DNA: TGTGCCTGGAATTCTGGACTCCAAGAGACCCAGTACTTC; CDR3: CAWNSGLQETQYF
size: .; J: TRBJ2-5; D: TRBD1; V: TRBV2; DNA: TGTGCCAGCAGTGAGGAACTTGGGACAGGAGAGACCCAGTACTTC; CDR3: CASSEELGTGETQYF
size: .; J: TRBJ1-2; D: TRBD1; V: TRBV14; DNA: TGTGCCAGCAGCCCGGGGACAGTAACTAACTATGGCTACACCTTC; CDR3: CASSPGTVTNYGYTF
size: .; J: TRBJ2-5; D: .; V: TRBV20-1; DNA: TGCAGTGCTTCGGACAGAGGGGAGACCCAGTACTTC; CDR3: CSASDRGETQYF
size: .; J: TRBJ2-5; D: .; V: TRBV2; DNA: TGTGCCAGCAGTGAACCCCGACTCCCTCAAGAGACCCAGTACTTC; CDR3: CASSEPRLPQETQYF
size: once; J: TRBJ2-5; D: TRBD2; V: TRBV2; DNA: TGTGCCAGCGTGCGGGGGATGGAGACCCAGTACTTC; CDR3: CASVRGMETQYF
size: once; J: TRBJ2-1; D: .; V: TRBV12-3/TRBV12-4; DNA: TGTGCCAGCAGACAACAGGGCAGTGAGCAGTTCTTC; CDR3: CASRQQGSEQFF
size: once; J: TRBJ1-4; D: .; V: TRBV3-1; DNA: TGTGCCAGCAGCCGGTTTCCAGCACCCTCAACTAATGAAAAACTGTTTTTT; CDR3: CASSRFPAPSTNEKLFF
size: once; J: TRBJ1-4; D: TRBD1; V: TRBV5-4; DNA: TGTGCCAGCAGCTTCCGGGACAGAGGACAAAAACTGTTTTTT; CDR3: CASSFRDRGQKLFF
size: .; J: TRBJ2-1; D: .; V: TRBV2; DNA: TGTGCCAGCAGTGAAGTCGGGCCGGACACTGAGCAGTTCTTC; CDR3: CASSEVGPDTEQFF
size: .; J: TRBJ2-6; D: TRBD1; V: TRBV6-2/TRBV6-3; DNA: TGTGCCAGCAGGCCAGGGGGTTCTGGGGCCAACGTCCTGACTTTC; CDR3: CASRPGGSGANVLTF
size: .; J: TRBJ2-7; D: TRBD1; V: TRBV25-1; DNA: TGTGCCAGCTCCAGGGGGTTGGAATCCTACGAGCAGTACTTC; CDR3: CASSRGLESYEQYF
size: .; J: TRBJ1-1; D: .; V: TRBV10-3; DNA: TGTGCCATCAGCCGGACAGCCCCTCGGAGAATGAACACTGAAGCTTTCTTT; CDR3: CAISRTAPRRMNTEAFF
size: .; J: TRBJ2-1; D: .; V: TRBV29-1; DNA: TGCAGCGTTGTTCGACTCGGGGGTGGTGAGCAGTTCTTC; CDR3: CSVVRLGGGEQFF
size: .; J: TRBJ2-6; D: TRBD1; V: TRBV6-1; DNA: TGTGCCAGCAGTGTCCAGGGGGCTGGGGCCAACGTCCTGACTTTC; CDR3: CASSVQGAGANVLTF
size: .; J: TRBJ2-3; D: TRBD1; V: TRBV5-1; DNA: TGCGCCAGCAGCTTGTCAGGACAGGGAAGAACAGATACGCAGTATTTT; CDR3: CASSLSGQGRTDTQYF
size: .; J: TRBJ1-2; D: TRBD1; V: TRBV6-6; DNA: TGTGCCAGCGGGGGGACAGGGGGCGGCTATGGCTACACCTTC; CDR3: CASGGTGGGYGYTF
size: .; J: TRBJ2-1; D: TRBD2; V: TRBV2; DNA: TGTGCCAGCTGGACGGGAGGTATAGGCTCCTACAATGAGCAGTTCTTC; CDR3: CASWTGGIGSYNEQFF
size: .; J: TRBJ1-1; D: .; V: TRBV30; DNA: TGTGCCTTAGGACCCGGGCAACAGAACACTGAAGCTTTCTTT; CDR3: CALGPGQQNTEAFF
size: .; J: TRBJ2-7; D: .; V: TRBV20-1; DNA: TGCAGTGCTCGCCCCGGCAGCCCCTACGACCACGAGCAGTACTTC; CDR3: CSARPGSPYDHEQYF
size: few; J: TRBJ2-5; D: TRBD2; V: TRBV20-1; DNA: TGCAGTGCTACCCTAGCGGGTCAAGAGACCCAGTACTTC; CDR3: CSATLAGQETQYF
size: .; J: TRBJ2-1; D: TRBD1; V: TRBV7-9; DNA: TGTGCCAGCAGCTCTTACAGGGGTCGGAATGAGCAGTTCTTC; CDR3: CASSSYRGRNEQFF
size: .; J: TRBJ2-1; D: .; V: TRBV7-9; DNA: TGTGCCAGCAGCCAGTCCCAGGGAGGTGTGAATGAGCAGTTCTTC; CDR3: CASSQSQGGVNEQFF
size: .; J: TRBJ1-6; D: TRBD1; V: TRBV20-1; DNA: TGCAGTGCTAGAGAGACAGGGGGCAATTCACCCCTCCACTTT; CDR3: CSARETGGNSPLHF
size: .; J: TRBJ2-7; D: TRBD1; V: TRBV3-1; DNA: TGTGCCAGCAGCTATAGGACAGGGGCGGCCGAGCAGTACTTC; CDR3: CASSYRTGAAEQYF
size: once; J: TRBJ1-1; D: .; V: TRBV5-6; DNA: TGTGCCAGCAGCTTGGTGCAGGGGATTGTGGACACTGAAGCTTTCTTT; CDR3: CASSLVQGIVDTEAFF
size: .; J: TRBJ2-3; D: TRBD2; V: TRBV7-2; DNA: TGTGCCAGCAGCCCAATAGCGGGAGCAGGAGCAGATACGCAGTATTTT; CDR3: CASSPIAGAGADTQYF
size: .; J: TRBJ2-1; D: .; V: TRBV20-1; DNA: TGCAGTGCTTCTATGATTATGAATGAGCAGTTCTTC; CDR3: CSASMIMNEQFF
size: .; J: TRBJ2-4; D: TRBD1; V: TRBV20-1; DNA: TGCAGTGCTAATCTCGACAGGGTGGCTTACTTC; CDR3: CSANLDRVAYF
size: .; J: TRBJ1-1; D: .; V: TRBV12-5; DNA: TGTGCTAGTGGTTTGGGGGACACTTCCACTGAAGCTTTCTTT; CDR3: CASGLGDTSTEAFF
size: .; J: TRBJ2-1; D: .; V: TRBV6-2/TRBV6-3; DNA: TGTGCCAGCAGTTACACTCTCAATGAGCAGTTCTTC; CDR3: CASSYTLNEQFF
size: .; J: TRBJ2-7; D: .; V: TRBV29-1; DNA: TGCAGCGTTGATGCTATGGAGGGGACTGACGAGCAGTACTTC; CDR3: CSVDAMEGTDEQYF
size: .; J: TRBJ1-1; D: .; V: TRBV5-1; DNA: TGCGCCAGCAGCTTGCGTCCAAAAACAAGGGGACCGAACACTGAAGCTTTCTTT; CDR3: CASSLRPKTRGPNTEAFF
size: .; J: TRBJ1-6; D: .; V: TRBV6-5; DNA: TGTGCCAGCAGTTACGGGGAAGATAATTCACCCCTCCACTTT; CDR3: CASSYGEDNSPLHF
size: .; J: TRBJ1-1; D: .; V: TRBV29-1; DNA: TGCAGCGGATCCGGGACAATGAACACTGAAGCTTTCTTT; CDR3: CSGSGTMNTEAFF
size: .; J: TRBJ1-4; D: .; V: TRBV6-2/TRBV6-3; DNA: TGTGCCAGCAGTTACGGACAGCGAGAAAAACTGTTTTTT; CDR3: CASSYGQREKLFF
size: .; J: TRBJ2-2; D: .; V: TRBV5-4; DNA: TGTGCCAGCAGCTTGGACACCTACACCGGGGAGCTGTTTTTT; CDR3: CASSLDTYTGELFF
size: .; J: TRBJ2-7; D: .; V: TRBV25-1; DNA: TGTGCCAGCACCTACTTAGGGGAGCAGTACTTC; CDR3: CASTYLGEQYF
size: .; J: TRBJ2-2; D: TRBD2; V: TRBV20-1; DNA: TGCAGTGCTAGCGGACTAGCGGGGACCGGGGAGCTGTTTTTT; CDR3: CSASGLAGTGELFF
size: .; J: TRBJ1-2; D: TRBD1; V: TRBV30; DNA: TGTGCAACCGACCCGGGACAGGCTTTTCGGGGCTACACCTTC; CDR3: CATDPGQAFRGYTF
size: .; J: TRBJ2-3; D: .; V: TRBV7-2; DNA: TGTGCCAGCAGCTTACAGAACCCAGATACGCAGTATTTT; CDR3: CASSLQNPDTQYF
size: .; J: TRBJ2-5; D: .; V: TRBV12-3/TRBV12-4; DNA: TGTGCCAGCAGTTTAAGAACCACCCAAGAGACCCAGTACTTC; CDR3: CASSLRTTQETQYF
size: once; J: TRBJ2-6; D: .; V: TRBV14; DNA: TGTGCCAGCAGCCCAGTCGGGGGCGTGGGCACTGGGGCCAACGTCCTGACTTTC; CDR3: CASSPVGGVGTGANVLTF
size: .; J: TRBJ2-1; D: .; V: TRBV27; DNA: TGTGCCAGCAGGCCCGGGGCCTACAATGAGCAGTTCTTC; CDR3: CASRPGAYNEQFF
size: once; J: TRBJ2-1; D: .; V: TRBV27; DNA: TGTGCCAGCAGTTTATTCGTGGGGCGCTCCTACAATGAGCAGTTCTTC; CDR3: CASSLFVGRSYNEQFF
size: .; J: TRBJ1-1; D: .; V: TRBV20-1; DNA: TGCAGTGCCACCATGGGTCGAGTGGGGGGCTTGGCTTTCTTT; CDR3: CSATMGRVGGLAFF
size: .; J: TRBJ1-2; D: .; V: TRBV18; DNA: TGTGCCAGCTCACCCCTCCCAGGGGTCGACTATGGCTACACCTTC; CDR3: CASSPLPGVDYGYTF
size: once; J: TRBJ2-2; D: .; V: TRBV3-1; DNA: TGTGCCAGCAGCCCCCCAGGGGCGAACACCGGGGAGCTGTTTTTT; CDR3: CASSPPGANTGELFF
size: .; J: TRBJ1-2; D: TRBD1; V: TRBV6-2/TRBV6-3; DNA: TGTGCCAGCAATGCAGGGGGCTCCAACTATGGCTACACCTTC; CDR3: CASNAGGSNYGYTF
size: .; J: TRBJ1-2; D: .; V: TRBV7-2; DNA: TGTGCCAGCAGCTTAGCTCGGGATTATGGCTACACCTTC; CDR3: CASSLARDYGYTF
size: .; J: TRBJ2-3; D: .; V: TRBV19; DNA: TGTGCCAGTAGTATGACTGGAGTAACCCGCACAGATACGCAGTATTTT; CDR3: CASSMTGVTRTDTQYF
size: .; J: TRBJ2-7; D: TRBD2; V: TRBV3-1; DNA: TGTGCCAGCAGCCAAGAATTGGCTAGCGGGGGCCACGAGCAGTACTTC; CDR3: CASSQELASGGHEQYF